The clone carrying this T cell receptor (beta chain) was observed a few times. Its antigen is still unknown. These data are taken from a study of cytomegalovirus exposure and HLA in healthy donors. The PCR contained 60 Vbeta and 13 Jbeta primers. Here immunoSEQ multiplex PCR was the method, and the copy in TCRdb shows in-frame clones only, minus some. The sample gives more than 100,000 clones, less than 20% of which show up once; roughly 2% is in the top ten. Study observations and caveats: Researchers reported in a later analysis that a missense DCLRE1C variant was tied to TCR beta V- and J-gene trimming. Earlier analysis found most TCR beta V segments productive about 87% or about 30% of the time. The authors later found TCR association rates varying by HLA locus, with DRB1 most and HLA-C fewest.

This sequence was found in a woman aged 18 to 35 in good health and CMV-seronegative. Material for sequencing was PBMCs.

In DNA form, the CDR3 reads TGCGCCAGCAGCCAAGATTACCAGCGAAATTACAATGAGCAGTTCTTC. Translated: CASSQDYQRNYNEQFF. The V gene is TRBV4-3, the J gene TRBJ2-1; no firm D call. CDR1 is LGHNA, CDR2 YSLEER, per germline. V gave up 0 bases and J gave up 4 bases, with 13 bases separating them. The CDR3 covers 16 residues.